Below, 20 T cell receptor beta chains from the same sample are listed, as sequenced in a study of blood T cell repertoires in COVID-19. Only in-frame clones appear in the TCRdb table, and some are missing; sequencing was by immunoSEQ multiplex PCR. The sample has about 50,000 clones, around 87% seen once; the top ten hold roughly 7.1%. The sequenced sample was peripheral blood. Receptor source: a man aged 45-65 years with active COVID-19.

This clone was recorded once. The chain has TRBV9 and TRBJ1-1; D is possibly TRBD1 (5 bases). V was pared by 5 bases and J by 0 bases, with 14 bases between. CDR1 and CDR2 (germline): SGDLS, YYNGEE. This CDR3 has 15 residues. The CDR3 coding sequence is TGTGCCAGCAGGGGCAGAGACAGATTGAACACTGAAGCTTTCTTT. Translating it yields CASRGRDRLNTEAFF.

The chain recombines TRBV4-3 with TRBJ2-1; 9 bases are a match to TRBD2. Germline V gene data show CDR1 as LGHNA and CDR2 as YSLEER. CDR3 length: 19 amino acids. After removal of 1 base from V and 0 bases from J, the junction contained 10 bases not matched to a gene. CDR3 in DNA: TGCGCCAGCAGCCAAGGGGGTAGCGGGGGATGGGTCTCCTACAATGAGCAGTTCTTC. Encoded protein: CASSQGGSGGWVSYNEQFF.

This clone was observed a handful of times. The gene calls are TRBV19 and TRBJ2-6; possibly TRBD1 for D (6 bases). Germline assignment: CDR1 LNHDA and CDR2 SQIVND (reference sequence). The CDR3 is 15 amino acids. Trimming stripped 6 bases from V and 4 bases from J, with 13 bases between. The CDR3 reads CASRRQEYGANVLTF. CDR3 nucleotide sequence: TGTGCCAGTAGGAGACAGGAGTACGGGGCCAACGTCCTGACTTTC. The variable domain in full, with the rest retrieved from reference TRBV19 and TRBJ2-6, is DGGITQSPKYLFRKEGQNVTLSCEQNLNHDAMYWYRQDPGQGLRLIYYSQIVNDFQKGDIAEGYSVSREKKESFPLTVTSAQKNPTAFYLCASRRQEYGANVLTFGAGSRLTVL.

This clone was seen a single time. The V and J genes are TRBV7-9 and TRBJ2-1; maybe TRBD2 (6 bases). Germline V CDR1 and CDR2: SEHNR, FQNEAQ (reference sequence). CDR3 length: 17 residues. Trimming took 10 bases from V and 1 from J, leaving 23 bases between them. This chain's CDR3 is CATDPAGLAESYNEQFF. In DNA, the CDR3 is TGTGCCACCGACCCGGCGGGGCTAGCCGAGTCCTACAATGAGCAGTTCTTC. Full variable domain (remainder filled in from reference TRBV7-9 and TRBJ2-1): DTGVSQNPRHKITKRGQNVTFRCDPISEHNRLYWYRQTLGQGPEFLTYFQNEAQLEKSRLLSDRFSAERPKGSFSTLEIQRTEQGDSAMYLCATDPAGLAESYNEQFFGPGTRLTVL.

This clone was observed once. This sequence joins TRBV9 and TRBJ1-3, with TRBD1 as a possible D gene (6 bases). Trimming removed 3 bases at V and 0 bases at J, with 10 bases between. CDR3 length equals 15 residues. CDR1 is SGDLS, CDR2 YYNGEE, per germline. The CDR3 bases are TGTGCCAGCAGCGGAGGGGGAAGCTCTGGAAACACCATATATTTT. Amino acid sequence: CASSGGGSSGNTIYF.

The rearrangement joins TRBV20-1 to TRBJ2-3; 7 bases are a match to TRBD1. This CDR3 is 18 amino acids long. V lost 3 bases, J lost 1 base, and 16 bases stayed unmatched. CDR1 and CDR2 (germline): DFQATT, SNEGSKA (reference sequence). CDR3 region: CSASEGAGGPPGTDTQYF. CDR3 DNA: TGCAGTGCTAGTGAGGGGGCAGGGGGTCCTCCTGGCACAGATACGCAGTATTTT.

The chain couples TRBV19 to TRBJ2-3; TRBD1 aligns across 7 bases. Germline V gives CDR1 LNHDA, CDR2 SQIVND (reference sequence). The V gene end was trimmed by 3 bases and the J gene end by 3 bases; junction bases not matched to a gene: 9. The CDR3 runs 16 residues. CDR3 in amino acids: CASSILGQKKTDTQYF. The CDR3, as DNA: TGTGCCAGTAGTATTCTGGGACAGAAAAAGACAGATACGCAGTATTTT. The variable domain in full, with the rest retrieved from reference TRBV19 and TRBJ2-3, is DGGITQSPKYLFRKEGQNVTLSCEQNLNHDAMYWYRQDPGQGLRLIYYSQIVNDFQKGDIAEGYSVSREKKESFPLTVTSAQKNPTAFYLCASSILGQKKTDTQYFGPGTRLTVL.

V is TRBV18 and J is TRBJ2-1, with 11 bases lining up with TRBD1. With V trimmed by 3 bases and J by 9 bases, 10 bases remained unmatched. The CDR3 consists of 16 residues. CDR1 and CDR2 from the germline V gene are KGHSH and LQKENI. CDR3 bases: TGTGCCAGCTCACCTCAGGGGACAGGGGGTTTTGGTGAGCAGTTCTTC. Translating it yields CASSPQGTGGFGEQFF.

The chain couples TRBV11-2 to TRBJ2-1, with 15 nucleotides matching TRBD2. Germline lookup yields CDR1 SGHAT and CDR2 FQNNGV. The CDR3 contains 17 residues. Unmatched junction bases numbered 3, after V lost 3 bases and J lost 3 bases. CDR3 DNA sequence: TGTGCCAGCAGCTTGGGACTAGCGGGAGGCTACTACAATGAGCAGTTCTTC. Its translation: CASSLGLAGGYYNEQFF.

In this sample, this clone turned up a few times. V gene TRBV3-1 (or the pseudogene TRBV3-2) combines with J gene TRBJ1-2; TRBD1 matches at 8 bases. There are 13 residues in the CDR3. Unmatched junction bases numbered 6, after V lost 8 bases and J lost 4 bases. The germline CDR1 and CDR2 sequences are LGHDT and YNNKEL (reference sequence). CDR3 residues: CASAQGVGYGYTF. The CDR3 DNA is TGTGCCAGCGCACAGGGGGTCGGCTATGGCTACACCTTC.

V gene TRBV5-4 combines with J gene TRBJ2-5, with 8 bases matching TRBD2. Trimming cost V 4 bases and J 1 base; bases outside gene matches: 3. The CDR3 contains 14 residues. CDR1 is SGHNT, CDR2 YYREEE, per germline (reference sequence). This chain's CDR3 is CASSPGGGQETQYF. The CDR3, as DNA: TGTGCCAGCAGCCCGGGGGGGGGCCAAGAGACCCAGTACTTC.

The J gene is TRBJ2-1, the V gene TRBV12-3 or TRBV12-4; D not resolved. Trimming took 7 bases from V and 7 from J, leaving 14 bases between them. This CDR3 is 13 amino acids long. CDR3 amino acids: CASTSLTGNEQFF. As DNA, the CDR3 is TGTGCCAGCACTTCCCTGACTGGTAATGAGCAGTTCTTC.

This clone was recorded at least ten times. This chain uses TRBV6-5 with TRBJ2-7; a weak D match, TRBD2 (6 bases). CDR3 length: 13 residues. V lost 1 base and J 4 bases, leaving 8 bases between the germline ends. The germline V gene has CDR1 MNHEY and CDR2 SVGAGI. This CDR3 is CASSYYGGYEQYF. The DNA of the CDR3 is TGTGCCAGCAGTTACTATGGGGGGTACGAGCAGTACTTC.

The rearrangement uses TRBV6-1 and TRBJ2-1; D perhaps matches TRBD2 (6 bases). The CDR3 is 15 amino acids. V dropped 2 bases and J dropped 0 bases, with 8 bases sitting between them. Germline CDR1 and CDR2: MNHNS and SASEGT. The CDR3 region is CASSETSFSYNEQFF. CDR3 nucleotides: TGTGCCAGCAGTGAAACTAGCTTCTCCTACAATGAGCAGTTCTTC.

The rearrangement links TRBV3-1 (or the pseudogene TRBV3-2) to TRBJ2-7, with 8 positions matching TRBD1. The CDR3 is 17 residues long. The trim removed 0 bases at V and 3 bases at J, leaving 10 bases unmatched. Per germline, CDR1 LGHDT and CDR2 YNNKEL (reference sequence). The CDR3 here is CASSQDGDRGKGYEQYF. The CDR3 DNA is TGTGCCAGCAGCCAAGATGGTGACAGGGGAAAGGGCTACGAGCAGTACTTC.

The chain couples TRBV7-2 to TRBJ2-5, with 10 bases identical to TRBD1. Looked up from germline, CDR1 is SGHTA and CDR2 is FQGNSA. The CDR3 extends over 15 amino acids. J was trimmed by 5 bases and V by 1 base; bases with no gene match: 4. CDR3: CASSLVPGQGETQYF. DNA of the CDR3: TGTGCCAGCAGCTTAGTTCCGGGACAGGGGGAGACCCAGTACTTC.

The gene calls are TRBV27 and TRBJ2-3; possible D gene TRBD2, 5 bases. CDR3 length: 13 residues. With 7 bases removed from V and 3 bases from J, the gap between germline ends came to 11 bases. Germline V CDR1 and CDR2: MNHEY, SMNVEV (reference sequence). The CDR3 loop reads CASTRERTDTQYF. In DNA, the CDR3 is TGTGCCAGCACGAGGGAGCGAACAGATACGCAGTATTTT.

V gene TRBV7-2 combines with J gene TRBJ1-2, with D uncertain. The germline V and J ends were trimmed by 5 bases and 4 bases, with 17 bases remaining between them. CDR3 size: 15 residues. CDR1 SGHTA and CDR2 FQGNSA come from the germline V gene. CDR3 DNA: TGTGCCAGCAGCCCACTGGTGGGCTTTGGCTATGGCTACACCTTC. It encodes CASSPLVGFGYGYTF.

The V and J genes are TRBV27 and TRBJ1-4; no clear D. The CDR3 is made up of 16 amino acids. V lost 6 bases to trimming and J lost 6 bases, with 20 bases between them. CDR1 is MNHEY and CDR2 is SMNVEV in the germline V gene (reference sequence). CDR3 sequence reads: CASSKRRGVWDEKLFF. In DNA form, the CDR3 reads TGTGCCAGCAGCAAGAGGAGAGGAGTCTGGGATGAAAAACTGTTTTTT.

The rearrangement joins TRBV2 to TRBJ2-7; TRBD1 matches 8 bases. The J segment lost 7 bases and the V segment lost 3 bases, leaving 5 bases of the junction unmatched. The CDR3 totals 13 residues. CDR1 and CDR2 (germline): SNHLY, FYNNEI. The CDR3 reads CASSDQGAREQYF. The CDR3 bases are TGTGCCAGCAGTGACCAGGGGGCGCGGGAGCAGTACTTC.